The clone carrying this TCR beta chain was counted at least ten times. The antigen is unknown. TCRdb processed the RT-PCR reads anew with MiXCR; each CDR3 protein has one entry. The sample includes more than 400,000 distinct CDR3 sequences, approximately 11% of them seen just once. The V gene's germline CDR1 is DFQATT and CDR2 SNEGSKA (reference sequence). Between the trimmed V and J ends, which lost 5 bases and 4 bases, there was a span of 22 bases. The CDR3 is 16 residues long. The data originate from a study of response to subunit inactivated influenza vaccine. Whole-study findings and limits: Only a handful of new T cells, the authors suggested, are recruited with each seasonal influenza vaccination.

The sequencing here drew on PBMCs from blood, taken roughly 46 days after vaccination. This clonotype originated in a man over 45 who received an inactivated influenza vaccine. The rearrangement uses TRBV20-1 and TRBJ2-3; TRBD2 is a possible D gene (5 bases). The CDR3 loop is CSADAAGLPGPDTQYF. CDR3 DNA sequence: TGCAGTGCTGACGCGGCGGGCCTCCCTGGCCCAGATACGCAGTATTTT.